This TCR beta chain appears in the sequencing data of a study of OX40 agonist ivuxolimab in advanced cancers. Study-level background: Patients were dosed with the agonistic anti-OX40 (CD134) antibody ivuxolimab. Patients in the trial were receiving intravenous ivuxolimab every 2 weeks, at doses of 0.01 to 10 mg/kg.

TCRdb's copy holds only in-frame clones and misses some; the assay was immunoSEQ multiplex PCR. Of 100,000 to 120,000 clones listed, approximately 90% are singletons. Exclusion applied to patients with autoimmune disease history or systemic immunosuppression. Patients had blood sampled at baseline and again on cycle 4 day 1 and cycle 7 day 1. V shed 6 bases and J shed 0 bases, with 10 bases lying between them. The CDR3 spans 15 residues. Germline V gene lookup returns CDR1 SGDLS and CDR2 YYNGEE. The material was CD4+ or CD8+ T cells sorted from blood, obtained in a trial of the OX40 agonist ivuxolimab. The sequence was obtained from an adult with an advanced solid tumor such as melanoma, head and neck, liver or kidney cancer. V gene TRBV9 combines with J gene TRBJ1-6, with D unclear. CDR3 loop: CASTVDSSYNSPLHF. The CDR3 DNA reads TGTGCCAGCACCGTCGATAGCTCCTATAATTCACCCCTCCACTTT.